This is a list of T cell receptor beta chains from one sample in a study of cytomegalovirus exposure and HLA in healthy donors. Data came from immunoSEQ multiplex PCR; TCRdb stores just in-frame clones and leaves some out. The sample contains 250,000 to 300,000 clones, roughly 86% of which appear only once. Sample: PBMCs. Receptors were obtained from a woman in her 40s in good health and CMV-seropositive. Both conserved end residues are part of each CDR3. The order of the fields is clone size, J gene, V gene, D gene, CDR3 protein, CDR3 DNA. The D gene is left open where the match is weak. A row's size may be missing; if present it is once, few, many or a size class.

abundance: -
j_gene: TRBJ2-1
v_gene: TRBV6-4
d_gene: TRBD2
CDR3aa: CASSDHAGLAVNEQFF
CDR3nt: TGTGCCAGCAGTGACCATGCTGGACTAGCGGTCAATGAGCAGTTCTTC

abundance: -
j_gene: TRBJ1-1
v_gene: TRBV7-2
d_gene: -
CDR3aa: CASSPQVRDWATEAFF
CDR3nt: TGTGCCAGCAGCCCCCAAGTTCGGGATTGGGCCACTGAAGCTTTCTTT

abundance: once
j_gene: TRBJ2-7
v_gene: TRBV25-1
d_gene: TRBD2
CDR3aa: CASSAEPPAGVGEQYF
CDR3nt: TGTGCCAGCAGTGCAGAGCCCCCAGCGGGAGTGGGGGAGCAGTACTTC

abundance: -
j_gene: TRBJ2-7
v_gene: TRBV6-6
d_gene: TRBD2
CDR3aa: CASSLLAGDEQYF
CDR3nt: TGTGCCAGCAGTTTGCTAGCGGGAGACGAGCAGTACTTC

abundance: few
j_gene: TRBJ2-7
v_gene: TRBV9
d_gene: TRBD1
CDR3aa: CASSATGGREQYF
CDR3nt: TGTGCCAGCAGCGCGACAGGGGGACGCGAGCAGTACTTC

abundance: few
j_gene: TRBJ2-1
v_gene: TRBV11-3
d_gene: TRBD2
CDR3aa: CASSSRGGYYNEQFF
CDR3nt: TGTGCCAGCAGCTCCCGGGGGGGATACTACAATGAGCAGTTCTTC

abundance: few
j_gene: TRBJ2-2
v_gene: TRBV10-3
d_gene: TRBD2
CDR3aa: CAISESWVAGERELFF
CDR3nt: TGTGCCATCAGTGAGTCCTGGGTAGCGGGAGAGCGGGAGCTGTTTTTT

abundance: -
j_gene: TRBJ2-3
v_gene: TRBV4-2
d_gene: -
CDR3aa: CASSQEPGVDTQYF
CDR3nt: TGTGCCAGCAGCCAAGAGCCGGGAGTAGATACGCAGTATTTT

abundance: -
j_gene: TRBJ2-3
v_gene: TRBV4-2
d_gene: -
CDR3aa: CASSQVSQGQLTSTQYF
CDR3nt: TGTGCCAGCAGCCAAGTGAGTCAGGGGCAGTTGACAAGTACGCAGTATTTT

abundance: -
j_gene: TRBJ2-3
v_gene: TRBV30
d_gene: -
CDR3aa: CAWRSSGGADTQYF
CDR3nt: TGTGCCTGGCGGTCAAGCGGAGGGGCAGATACGCAGTATTTT

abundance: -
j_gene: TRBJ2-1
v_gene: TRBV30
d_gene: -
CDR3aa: CAWSLGSNERFF
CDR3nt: TGTGCCTGGAGTTTGGGGAGCAATGAGCGGTTCTTC

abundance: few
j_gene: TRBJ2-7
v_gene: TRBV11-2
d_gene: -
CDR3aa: CASSFLGGGEQYF
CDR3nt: TGTGCCAGCAGCTTCTTAGGCGGAGGGGAGCAGTACTTC

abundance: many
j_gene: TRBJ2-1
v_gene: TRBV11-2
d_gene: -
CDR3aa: CASSLAGGTGPYNEQFF
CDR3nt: TGTGCCAGCAGCTTAGCCGGGGGTACAGGCCCCTACAATGAGCAGTTCTTC

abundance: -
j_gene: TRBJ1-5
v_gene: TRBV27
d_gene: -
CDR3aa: CASSLKAAISNQPQHF
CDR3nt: TGTGCCAGCAGTTTAAAGGCAGCGATTAGCAATCAGCCCCAGCATTTT

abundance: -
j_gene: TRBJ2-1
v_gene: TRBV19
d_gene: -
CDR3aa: CASSIFGNYNEQFF
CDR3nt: TGTGCCAGTAGTATTTTCGGGAACTACAATGAGCAGTTCTTC

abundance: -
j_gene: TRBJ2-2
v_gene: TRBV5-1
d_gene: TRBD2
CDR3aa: CASSSSGALRTGELFF
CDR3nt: TGCGCCAGCAGTTCTAGCGGAGCTCTTAGGACCGGGGAGCTGTTTTTT